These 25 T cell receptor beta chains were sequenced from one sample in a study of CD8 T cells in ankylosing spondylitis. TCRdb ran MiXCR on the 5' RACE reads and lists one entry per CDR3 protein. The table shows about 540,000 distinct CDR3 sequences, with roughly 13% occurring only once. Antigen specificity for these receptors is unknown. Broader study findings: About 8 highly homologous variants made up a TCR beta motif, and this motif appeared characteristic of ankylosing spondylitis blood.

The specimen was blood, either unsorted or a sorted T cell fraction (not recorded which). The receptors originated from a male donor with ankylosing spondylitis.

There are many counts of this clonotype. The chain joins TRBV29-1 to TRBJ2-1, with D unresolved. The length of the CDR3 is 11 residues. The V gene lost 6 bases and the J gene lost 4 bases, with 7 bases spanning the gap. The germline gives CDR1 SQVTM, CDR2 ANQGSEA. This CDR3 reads CSVATYNEQFF. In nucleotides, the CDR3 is TGCAGCGTGGCCACTTACAATGAGCAGTTCTTC.

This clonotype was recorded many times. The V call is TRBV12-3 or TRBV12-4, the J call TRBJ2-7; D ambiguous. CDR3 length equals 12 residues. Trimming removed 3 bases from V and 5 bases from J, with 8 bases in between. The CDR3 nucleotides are TGTGCCAGCAGTTTTGGTACTCACGAGCAGTACTTC. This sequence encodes CASSFGTHEQYF.

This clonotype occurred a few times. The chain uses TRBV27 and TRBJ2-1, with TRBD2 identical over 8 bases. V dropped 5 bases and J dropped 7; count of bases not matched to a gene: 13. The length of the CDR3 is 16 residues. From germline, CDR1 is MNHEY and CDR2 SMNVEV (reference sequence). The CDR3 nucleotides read TGTGCCAGCAGTCCACTTGGTGTTAGCGGGGTAAATGAGCAGTTCTTC. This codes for CASSPLGVSGVNEQFF.

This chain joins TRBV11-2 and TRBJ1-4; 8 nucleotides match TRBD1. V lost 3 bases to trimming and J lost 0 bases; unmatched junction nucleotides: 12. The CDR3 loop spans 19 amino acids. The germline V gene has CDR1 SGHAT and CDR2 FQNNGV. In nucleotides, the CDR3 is TGTGCCAGCAGCTTTCAGGGGGCGAGAGGACATGCAACTAATGAAAAACTGTTTTTT. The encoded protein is CASSFQGARGHATNEKLFF.

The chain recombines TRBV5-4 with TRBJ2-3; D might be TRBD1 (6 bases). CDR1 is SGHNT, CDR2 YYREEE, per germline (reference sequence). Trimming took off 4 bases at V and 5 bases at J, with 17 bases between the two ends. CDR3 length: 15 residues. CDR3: CASSLGAGVRDTQYF. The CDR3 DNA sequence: TGTGCCAGCAGCCTGGGGGCAGGGGTGAGAGATACGCAGTATTTT.

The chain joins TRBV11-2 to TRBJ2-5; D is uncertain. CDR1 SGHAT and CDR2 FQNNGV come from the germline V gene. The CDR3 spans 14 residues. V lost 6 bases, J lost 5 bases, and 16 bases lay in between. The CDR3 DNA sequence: TGTGCCAGCAGATGGGGTACGGGTGTTGAGACCCAGTACTTC. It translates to CASRWGTGVETQYF.

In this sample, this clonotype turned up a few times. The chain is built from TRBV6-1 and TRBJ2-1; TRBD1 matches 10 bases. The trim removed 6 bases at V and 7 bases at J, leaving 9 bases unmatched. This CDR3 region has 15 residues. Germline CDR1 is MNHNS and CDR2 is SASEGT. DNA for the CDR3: TGTGCCAGCAGGCCCGGGACAGGGGAGTGGAATGAGCAGTTCTTC. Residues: CASRPGTGEWNEQFF.

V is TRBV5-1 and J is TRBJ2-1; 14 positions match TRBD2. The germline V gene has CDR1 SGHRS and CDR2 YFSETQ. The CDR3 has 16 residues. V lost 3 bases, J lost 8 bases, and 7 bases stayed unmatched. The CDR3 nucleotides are TGCGCCAGCAGCTCGTGGGGGACTAGCGGGAGTTATGAGCAGTTCTTC. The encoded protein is CASSSWGTSGSYEQFF.

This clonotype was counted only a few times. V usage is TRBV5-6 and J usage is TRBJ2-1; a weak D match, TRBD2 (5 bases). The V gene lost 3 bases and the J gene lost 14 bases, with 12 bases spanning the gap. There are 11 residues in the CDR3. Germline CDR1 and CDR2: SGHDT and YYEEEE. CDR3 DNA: TGTGCCAGCAGCTCGTCAAGGACTGAGTTCTTC. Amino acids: CASSSSRTEFF.

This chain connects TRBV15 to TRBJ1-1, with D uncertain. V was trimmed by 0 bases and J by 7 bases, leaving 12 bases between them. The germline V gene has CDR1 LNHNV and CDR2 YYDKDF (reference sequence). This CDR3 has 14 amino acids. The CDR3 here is CATSRDPGGNEAFF. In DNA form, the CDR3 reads TGTGCCACCAGCAGAGATCCCGGTGGTAATGAAGCTTTCTTT.

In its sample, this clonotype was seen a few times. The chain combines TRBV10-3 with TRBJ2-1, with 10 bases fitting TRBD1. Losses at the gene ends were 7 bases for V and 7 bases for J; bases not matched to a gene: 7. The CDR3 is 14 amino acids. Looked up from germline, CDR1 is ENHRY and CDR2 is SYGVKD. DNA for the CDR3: TGTGCCATCAAAGGGACAGGGGATCAGAATGAGCAGTTCTTC. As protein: CAIKGTGDQNEQFF.

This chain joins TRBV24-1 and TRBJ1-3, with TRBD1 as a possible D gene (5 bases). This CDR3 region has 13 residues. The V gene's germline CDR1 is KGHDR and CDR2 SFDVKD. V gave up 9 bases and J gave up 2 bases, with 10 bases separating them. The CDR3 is CATRETAGNTIYF. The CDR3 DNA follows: TGTGCCACCCGAGAGACAGCTGGAAACACCATATATTTT.

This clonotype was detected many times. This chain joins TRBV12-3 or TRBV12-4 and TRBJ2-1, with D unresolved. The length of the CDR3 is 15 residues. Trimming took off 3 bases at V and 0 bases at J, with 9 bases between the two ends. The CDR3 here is CASSFYYRSYNEQFF. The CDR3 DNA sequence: TGTGCCAGCAGTTTCTACTACCGCTCCTACAATGAGCAGTTCTTC.

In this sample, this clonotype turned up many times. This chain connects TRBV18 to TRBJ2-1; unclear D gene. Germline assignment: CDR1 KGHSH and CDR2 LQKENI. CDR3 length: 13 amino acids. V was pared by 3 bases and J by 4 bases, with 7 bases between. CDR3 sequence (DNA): TGTGCCAGCTCACCCGCCAGGTACAATGAGCAGTTCTTC. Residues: CASSPARYNEQFF.

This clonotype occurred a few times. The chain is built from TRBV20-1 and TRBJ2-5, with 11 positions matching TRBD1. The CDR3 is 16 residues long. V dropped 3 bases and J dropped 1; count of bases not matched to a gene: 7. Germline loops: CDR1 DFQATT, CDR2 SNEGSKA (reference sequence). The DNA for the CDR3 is TGCAGTGCTAGTGATTCCGGGACAGGGGGCCAAGAGACCCAGTACTTC. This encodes CSASDSGTGGQETQYF.

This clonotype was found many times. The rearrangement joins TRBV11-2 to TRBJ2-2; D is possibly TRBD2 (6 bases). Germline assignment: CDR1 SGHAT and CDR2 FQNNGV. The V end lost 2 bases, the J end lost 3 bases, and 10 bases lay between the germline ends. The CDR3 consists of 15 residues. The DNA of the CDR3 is TGTGCCAGCAGCTTAACCGGGAGTGACACCGGGGAGCTGTTTTTT. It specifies CASSLTGSDTGELFF.

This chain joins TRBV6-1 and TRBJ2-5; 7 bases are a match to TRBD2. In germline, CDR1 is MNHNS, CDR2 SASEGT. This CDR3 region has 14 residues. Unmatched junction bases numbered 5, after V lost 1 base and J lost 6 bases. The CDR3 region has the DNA TGTGCCAGCAGTGAAGTGAATAGCGGGCAGACCCAGTACTTC. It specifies CASSEVNSGQTQYF.

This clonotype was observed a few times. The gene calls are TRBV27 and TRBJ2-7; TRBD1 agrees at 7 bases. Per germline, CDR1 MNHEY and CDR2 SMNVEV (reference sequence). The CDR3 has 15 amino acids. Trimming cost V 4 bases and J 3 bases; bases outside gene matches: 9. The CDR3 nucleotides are TGTGCCAGCAGTTACGGGACAGTTGGGGACTACGAGCAGTACTTC. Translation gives CASSYGTVGDYEQYF.

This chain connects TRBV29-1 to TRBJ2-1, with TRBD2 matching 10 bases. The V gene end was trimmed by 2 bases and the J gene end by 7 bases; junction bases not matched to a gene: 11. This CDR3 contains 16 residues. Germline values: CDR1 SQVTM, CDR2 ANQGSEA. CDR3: CSVEPLTLAGTNEQFF. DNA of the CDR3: TGCAGCGTTGAACCCTTGACACTAGCGGGAACGAATGAGCAGTTCTTC.

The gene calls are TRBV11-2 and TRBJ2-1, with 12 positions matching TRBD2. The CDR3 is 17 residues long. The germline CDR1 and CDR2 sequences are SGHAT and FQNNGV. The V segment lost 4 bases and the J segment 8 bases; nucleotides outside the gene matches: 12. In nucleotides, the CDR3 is TGTGCCAGCAGCTGGGGACTAGCGGGTCTGCAAGGTTATGAGCAGTTCTTC. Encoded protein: CASSWGLAGLQGYEQFF.

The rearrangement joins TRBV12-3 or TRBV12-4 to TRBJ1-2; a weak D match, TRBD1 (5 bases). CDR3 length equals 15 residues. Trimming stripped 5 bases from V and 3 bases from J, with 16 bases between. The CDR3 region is CASSPGGTEDYGYTF. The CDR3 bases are TGTGCCAGCAGTCCCGGGGGGACCGAAGACTATGGCTACACCTTC.

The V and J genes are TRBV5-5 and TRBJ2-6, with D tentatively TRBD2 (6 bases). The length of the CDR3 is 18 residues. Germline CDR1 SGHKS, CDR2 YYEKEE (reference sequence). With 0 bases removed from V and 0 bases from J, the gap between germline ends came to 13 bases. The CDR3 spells CASSLGRGFSSGANVLTF. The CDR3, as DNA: TGTGCCAGCAGCTTGGGCCGGGGGTTCAGCTCTGGGGCCAACGTCCTGACTTTC.

DNA of the CDR3: TGTGCCAGCAGTGTATATACAGGGGGCGCCTCTGGGGCCAACGTCCTGACTTTC. Translating gives CASSVYTGGASGANVLTF. The J gene is TRBJ2-6, the V gene TRBV2, with TRBD1 matching over 9 bases. Unmatched junction bases numbered 7, after V lost 4 bases and J lost 0 bases. The V gene's germline CDR1 is SNHLY and CDR2 FYNNEI. CDR3 length: 18 residues. Full variable domain (rest looked up from reference TRBV2 and TRBJ2-6): EPEVTQTPSHQVTQMGQEVILRCVPISNHLYFYWYRQILGQKVEFLVSFYNNEISEKSEIFDDQFSVERPDGSNFTLKIRSTKLEDSAMYFCASSVYTGGASGANVLTFGAGSRLTVL.

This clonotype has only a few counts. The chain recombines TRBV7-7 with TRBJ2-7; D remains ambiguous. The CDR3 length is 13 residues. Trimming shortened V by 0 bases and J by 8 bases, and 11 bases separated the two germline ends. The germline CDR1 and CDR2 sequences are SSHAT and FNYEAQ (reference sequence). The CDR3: CASSLAQVEKQYF. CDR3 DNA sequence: TGTGCCAGCAGCTTAGCGCAGGTGGAGAAGCAGTACTTC. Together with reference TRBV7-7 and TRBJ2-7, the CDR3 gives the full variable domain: GAGVSQSPRYKVTKRGQDVTLRCDPISSHATLYWYQQALGQGPEFLTYFNYEAQPDKSGLPSDRFSAERPEGSISTLTIQRTEQRDSAMYRCASSLAQVEKQYFGPGTRLTVT.

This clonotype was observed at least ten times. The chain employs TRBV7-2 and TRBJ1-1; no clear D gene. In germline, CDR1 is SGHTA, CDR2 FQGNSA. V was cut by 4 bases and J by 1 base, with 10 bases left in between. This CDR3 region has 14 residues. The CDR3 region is CASSSRGWNTEAFF. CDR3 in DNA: TGTGCCAGCAGCTCCCGCGGGTGGAACACTGAAGCTTTCTTT.